This is a list of T cell receptor beta chains from one sample in a study of blood T cell repertoires in COVID-19. Profiled with immunoSEQ multiplex PCR; TCRdb holds only in-frame clones, not every one. The data contain 200,000 to 250,000 clones, around 87% of them seen just once; the ten biggest clones take up 7.1%. Source material: peripheral blood. Every receptor here comes from a woman aged 70-85 years with active or convalescent COVID-19. CDR3s include the opening cysteine and the closing phenylalanine or tryptophan. Fields, in order: J gene, D gene, clone size, V gene, CDR3 length, CDR3 protein, CDR3 DNA. D genes are given only for firm matches. Size is stated for part of the rows, as once, few or many counts, or as a class when the clone is expanded.

>TRBJ1-4|NA|once|TRBV6-5|13
CASRNGGSEKLFF
TGTGCCAGCAGGAACGGAGGGTCTGAAAAACTGTTTTTT
>TRBJ1-5|NA|NA|TRBV6-5|10
CASGHQPQHF
TGTGCCAGCGGGCATCAGCCCCAGCATTTT
>TRBJ1-3|NA|NA|TRBV15|15
CATSRDFGAGNTIYF
TGTGCCACCAGCAGAGATTTCGGGGCTGGAAACACCATATATTTT
>TRBJ1-1|TRBD1|NA|TRBV11-2|14
CASVGTGPTEKAFF
TGTGCCAGCGTTGGGACAGGTCCAACGGAAAAAGCTTTCTTT
>TRBJ1-2|TRBD1|once|TRBV4-3|15
CASSPLGQGGFSYTF
TGCGCCAGCAGCCCGTTGGGACAGGGGGGGTTTAGCTACACCTTC
>TRBJ2-5|TRBD1|NA|TRBV7-8|15
CASSKGQGGQETQYF
TGTGCCAGCAGCAAAGGACAGGGGGGCCAAGAGACCCAGTACTTC
>TRBJ2-3|TRBD2|NA|TRBV15|16
CATSRDMGGGTDTQYF
TGTGCCACCAGCAGAGATATGGGGGGGGGCACAGATACGCAGTATTTT
>TRBJ2-5|TRBD2|NA|TRBV19|13
CASSIPAGETQYF
TGTGCCAGTAGTATCCCAGCGGGGGAGACCCAGTACTTC
>TRBJ1-1|TRBD1|NA|TRBV28|15
CASSFPPGQGTEAFF
TGTGCCAGCAGTTTCCCCCCGGGACAGGGGACTGAAGCTTTCTTT
>TRBJ2-5|NA|NA|TRBV29-1|12
CSVVPLQETQYF
TGCAGCGTTGTCCCCCTACAAGAGACCCAGTACTTC
>TRBJ2-2|TRBD1|NA|TRBV6-5|13
CAPRTGNTGELFF
TGTGCCCCCAGGACAGGGAACACCGGGGAGCTGTTTTTT
>TRBJ1-1|NA|NA|TRBV20-1|15
CSASRQGLMNTEAFF
TGCAGTGCTAGTCGCCAGGGCCTCATGAACACTGAAGCTTTCTTT
>TRBJ1-3|NA|NA|TRBV6-5|14
CASYRGVDANTIYF
TGTGCCAGCTATCGGGGGGTTGACGCAAACACCATATATTTT
>TRBJ2-7|TRBD1|NA|TRBV5-5|16
CASSPIPPTGTHEQYF
TGTGCCAGCAGCCCTATCCCCCCGACAGGGACCCACGAGCAGTACTTC
>TRBJ1-3|TRBD1|NA|TRBV4-3|14
CASSQRTGGNTIYF
TGCGCCAGCAGCCAACGGACAGGGGGAAACACCATATATTTT
>TRBJ2-5|NA|NA|TRBV13|15
CASSIGGNPGETQYF
TGTGCCAGCAGCATAGGCGGGAACCCCGGGGAGACCCAGTACTTC
>TRBJ2-2|TRBD2|NA|TRBV7-2|17
CASSSGLAGLYTGELFF
TGTGCCAGCAGCTCCGGACTAGCGGGGTTATACACCGGGGAGCTGTTTTTT
>TRBJ1-2|TRBD1|NA|TRBV7-2|16
CASSLAIQGTGGGYTF
TGTGCCAGCAGCTTAGCGATCCAGGGCACAGGGGGTGGCTACACCTTC
>TRBJ1-4|TRBD1|NA|TRBV4-3|16
CASSRDRGSLNEKLFF
TGCGCCAGCAGCCGGGACAGGGGGTCCCTTAATGAAAAACTGTTTTTT
>TRBJ2-3|NA|NA|TRBV29-1|12
CSVVESTDTQYF
TGCAGCGTTGTTGAGAGCACAGATACGCAGTATTTT
>TRBJ2-5|NA|few|TRBV6-2/TRBV6-3|13
CASSRDRQETQYF
TGTGCCAGCAGTCGAGACAGGCAAGAGACCCAGTACTTC
>TRBJ1-2|TRBD1|few|TRBV19|14
CASSHRGSPYGYTF
TGTGCCAGTTCTCACAGGGGAAGTCCCTATGGCTACACCTTC
>TRBJ2-3|NA|once|TRBV7-9|16
CASSLILAPSTDTQYF
TGTGCCAGCAGCTTAATCCTAGCGCCTAGCACAGATACGCAGTATTTT
>TRBJ1-1|NA|NA|TRBV6-2/TRBV6-3|12
CASSGTGREAFF
TGTGCCAGCAGCGGGACGGGGAGGGAGGCTTTCTTT
>TRBJ1-5|NA|NA|TRBV6-6|13
CASTNLQAQPQHF
TGTGCCAGCACCAACCTCCAGGCACAGCCCCAGCATTTT
>TRBJ1-1|TRBD1|NA|TRBV10-2|14
CASSHDRGRGEAFF
TGCGCCAGCAGTCATGACAGGGGAAGGGGGGAAGCTTTCTTT
>TRBJ2-3|TRBD2|NA|TRBV4-3|16
CASSPGLAVSTDTQYF
TGCGCCAGCAGTCCGGGACTAGCGGTCTCCACAGATACGCAGTATTTT
>TRBJ2-2|NA|NA|TRBV11-2|14
CASSFGQGSGELFF
TGTGCCAGCAGCTTTGGGCAGGGGTCCGGGGAGCTGTTTTTT
>TRBJ2-5|NA|once|TRBV5-4|14
CASSLAGGGETQYF
TGTGCCAGCAGCTTGGCGGGTGGGGGGGAGACCCAGTACTTC
>TRBJ2-2|NA|NA|TRBV4-3|16
CASSPQTRGGTGELFF
TGCGCCAGCAGCCCTCAGACAAGGGGGGGGACCGGGGAGCTGTTTTTT
>TRBJ2-5|TRBD1|NA|TRBV13|15
CASSTPGTVQETQYF
TGTGCCAGCAGCACCCCCGGGACAGTCCAAGAGACCCAGTACTTC
>TRBJ1-2|NA|once|TRBV5-1|16
CASSLSPGVVEEGYTF
TGCGCCAGCAGCTTGTCCCCGGGGGTGGTCGAGGAGGGCTACACCTTC